The clone carrying this TCR beta chain occurred many times. Uncontrolled infection, other autoimmune disease, pregnancy and lactation each barred patients from inclusion. This sample stems from a study of T cells in Graves' hyperthyroidism and ophthalmopathy. Amplification targeted TCR beta CDR3 regions from RNA transcripts. TCR CDR3 underwent first-round RT-PCR with the HTBI primer set. TCRdb independently ran MiXCR on the multiplex PCR reads; one entry per CDR3 protein. The sample has roughly 640,000 distinct CDR3 sequences, around 16% seen once. With 5 bases clipped from V and 0 bases from J, the junction kept 7 bases outside the gene matches. The CDR3 length is 17 residues. Germline lookup yields CDR1 SGHTS and CDR2 YDEGEE.

The J gene is TRBJ2-3, the V gene TRBV5-8, with 12 bases fitting TRBD2. The TCR was taken from a woman aged 40 to 50 with Graves' ophthalmopathy. Source material: blood. CDR3 residues: CASRGRTSGTSTDTQYF. CDR3 nucleotide sequence: TGTGCCAGCAGGGGCCGGACTAGCGGGACTAGCACAGATACGCAGTATTTT.